Each of the 21 T cell receptor beta chains below was sequenced from the same sample in a study of cytomegalovirus exposure and HLA in healthy donors. The primer mix had 60 Vbeta and 13 Jbeta primers. Profiling relied on immunoSEQ multiplex PCR, and the TCRdb table lists in-frame clones only, not all of them. The sample has roughly 150,000 clones, around 80% seen once; the top ten hold 13%. The sample comprised PBMCs. Source of these receptors: a man aged 40-49 years in good health and CMV-seropositive.

This clone was observed a single time. Germline is not matched at one junction end, which may reflect a read error. The chain links TRBV7-8 to TRBJ2-1; the match to TRBD1 covers 11 bases. Germline-derived CDR1 and CDR2 are SGHVS and FQNEAQ. This CDR3 region has 12 residues. The CDR3 sequence: CASRSTGQGEIF. CDR3 sequence (DNA): TGTGCCAGCAGATCCACGGGACAGGGGGAAATCTTC.

V gene TRBV11-2 combines with J gene TRBJ2-5; possibly TRBD2 for D (6 bases). V gave up 5 bases and J gave up 5 bases, with 15 bases separating them. CDR3 size: 14 residues. Germline V gene data show CDR1 as SGHAT and CDR2 as FQNNGV. CDR3 coding DNA: TGTGCCAGCAGCCAAAGCTTTAGCGGTGAGACCCAGTACTTC. Protein: CASSQSFSGETQYF.

The V gene is TRBV7-8, the J gene TRBJ2-2, with TRBD1 identical over 10 bases. After removal of 7 bases from V and 3 bases from J, the junction contained 5 bases not matched to a gene. Per germline, CDR1 SGHVS and CDR2 FQNEAQ. This CDR3 is 15 amino acids long. CDR3 sequence: CASISTGGYTGELFF. The CDR3 DNA reads as TGTGCCAGCATCTCGACAGGGGGCTACACCGGGGAGCTGTTTTTT.

The chain carries TRBV28 and TRBJ2-7; 12 bases map to TRBD2. There are 15 residues in the CDR3. Per germline, CDR1 MDHEN and CDR2 SYDVKM. Trimming cost V 6 bases and J 7 bases; bases outside gene matches: 10. The CDR3 DNA is TGTGCCAGCAGACCCCCGACTAGCGGGAGTTCGGAGCAGTACTTC. Amino acids: CASRPPTSGSSEQYF.

This sequence joins TRBV2 and TRBJ2-2, with D possibly TRBD1 on 5 matching bases. Germline CDR1 reads SNHLY; CDR2 reads FYNNEI. The CDR3 consists of 12 residues. V shed 7 bases and J shed 6 bases, with 9 bases lying between them. This CDR3 reads CASKGLAGELFF. The CDR3 region has the DNA TGTGCCAGCAAGGGGTTGGCCGGGGAGCTGTTTTTT.

The chain links TRBV11-2 to TRBJ2-3; 10 nucleotides align to TRBD2. The J segment lost 6 bases and the V segment lost 3 bases, leaving 6 bases of the junction unmatched. The CDR3 is 15 residues long. Germline lookup yields CDR1 SGHAT and CDR2 FQNNGV. Here the CDR3 reads CASSFWTSGDDTQYF. CDR3 DNA: TGTGCCAGCAGCTTCTGGACTAGCGGCGATGATACGCAGTATTTT.

As regards this clone: Other DNA sequences from this sample encode an identical CDR3 as well. The chain has TRBV19 and TRBJ2-2; D uncertain. The V gene lost 6 bases and the J gene lost 3 bases, with 5 bases spanning the gap. Germline CDR1 and CDR2: LNHDA and SQIVND (reference sequence). The CDR3 totals 12 residues. The CDR3 is CASSPYTGELFF. CDR3 nucleotide sequence: TGTGCCAGTAGCCCGTACACCGGGGAGCTGTTTTTT.

The rearrangement uses TRBV28 and TRBJ2-5, with 7 bases lining up with TRBD2. CDR1 and CDR2 from the germline V gene are MDHEN and SYDVKM. With V trimmed by 3 bases and J by 4 bases, 5 bases remained unmatched. The CDR3 sequence is 14 residues long. The CDR3 nucleotides are TGTGCCAGCAGTTTTGTAATAGCGGGAGAGACCCAGTACTTC. Translating it yields CASSFVIAGETQYF. Filled out from reference TRBV28 and TRBJ2-5, the complete variable domain reads DVKVTQSSRYLVKRTGEKVFLECVQDMDHENMFWYRQDPGLGLRLIYFSYDVKMKEKGDIPEGYSVSREKKERFSLILESASTNQTSMYLCASSFVIAGETQYFGPGTRLLVL.

The chain combines TRBV7-9 with TRBJ2-3, with 9 bases identical to TRBD2. This CDR3 is 16 amino acids long. Germline CDR1 and CDR2: SEHNR and FQNEAQ (reference sequence). With V trimmed by 1 base and J by 2 bases, 4 bases remained unmatched. This CDR3 is CASSLGIAGATDTQYF. The CDR3 DNA sequence: TGTGCCAGCAGCTTAGGAATAGCGGGAGCCACAGATACGCAGTATTTT.

This rearrangement joins TRBV6-5 to TRBJ2-7; D ambiguous. Between the trimmed V and J ends, which lost 2 bases and 4 bases, there was a span of 12 bases. This CDR3 is 14 amino acids long. Germline loops: CDR1 MNHEY, CDR2 SVGAGI. CDR3: CASSYTPGPYEQYF. The CDR3 DNA reads as TGTGCCAGCAGTTACACCCCCGGTCCGTACGAGCAGTACTTC.

This chain joins TRBV19 and TRBJ2-1, with 9 bases identical to TRBD2. Germline V gene lookup returns CDR1 LNHDA and CDR2 SQIVND (reference sequence). The CDR3 extends over 16 amino acids. The trim removed 7 bases at V and 4 bases at J, leaving 11 bases unmatched. The CDR3 nucleotides are TGTGCCAGTAAGTCCCCAGCGGGAGGAATTTACAATGAGCAGTTCTTC. It is translated as CASKSPAGGIYNEQFF.

This chain connects TRBV6-1 to TRBJ2-1, with D possibly matching TRBD2 (5 bases). CDR1 is MNHNS and CDR2 is SASEGT in the germline V gene. V lost 2 bases and J lost 8, with 22 bases in between. The CDR3 totals 17 residues. CDR3 in DNA: TGTGCCAGCAGTGAAAGCGTGGGGAGCAGACTTCCCGATGAGCAGTTCTTC. Translating gives CASSESVGSRLPDEQFF.

The rearrangement uses TRBV7-6 and TRBJ1-6; tentatively, D is TRBD1 (6 bases). Per the germline V gene, CDR1 is SGHVS and CDR2 is FNYEAQ. The CDR3 spans 14 residues. The V end lost 3 bases, the J end lost 10 bases, and 13 bases lay between the germline ends. CDR3 nucleotides: TGTGCCAGCAGCTTGGGGGGGGCCGGGTCACCCCTCCACTTT. It encodes CASSLGGAGSPLHF.

The chain has TRBV6-5 and TRBJ2-5; D ambiguous. The CDR3 is made up of 16 amino acids. The V gene lost 4 bases and the J gene lost 5 bases, with 20 bases spanning the gap. Germline lookup yields CDR1 MNHEY and CDR2 SVGAGI. CDR3 in DNA: TGTGCCAGCAGTTCCACCCCTCCTAGTTTCCTGGAGACCCAGTACTTC. It translates to CASSSTPPSFLETQYF.

The J gene is TRBJ2-5, the V gene TRBV6-5; the D is unclear. The J call may be wrong; the DNA end is better matched by TRBJ2-7. Germline lookup yields CDR1 MNHEY and CDR2 SVGAGI. This CDR3 spans 14 amino acids. The CDR3 loop reads CASSYSPVTYEQYF. As DNA, the CDR3 is TGTGCCAGCAGTTACAGTCCGGTAACCTACGAGCAGTACTTC.

This chain links TRBV15 with TRBJ2-5; 10 nucleotides match TRBD2. V gave up 1 base and J gave up 5 bases; unmatched junction bases: 7. The germline V gene encodes CDR1 LNHNV and CDR2 YYDKDF (reference sequence). The CDR3 contains 16 residues. The CDR3 sequence: CATSRGTSGGLETQYF. CDR3 bases: TGTGCCACCAGCAGAGGGACTAGCGGAGGTTTGGAGACCCAGTACTTC. The full variable domain, with the rest looked up from reference TRBV15 and TRBJ2-5, is DAMVIQNPRYQVTQFGKPVTLSCSQTLNHNVMYWYQQKSSQAPKLLFHYYDKDFNNEADTPDNFQSRRPNTSFCFLDIRSPGLGDTAMYLCATSRGTSGGLETQYFGPGTRLLVL.

The chain employs TRBV10-2 and TRBJ2-3; D is unresolved. With 4 bases removed from V and 0 bases from J, the gap between germline ends came to 8 bases. Germline lookup yields CDR1 WSHSY and CDR2 SAAADI. There are 14 residues in the CDR3. The CDR3, as DNA: TGCGCCAGCAGTGTTCCAACTAGCACAGATACGCAGTATTTT. Translated: CASSVPTSTDTQYF.

V and J are TRBV6-5 and TRBJ1-6; no clear D gene. The CDR3 runs 13 residues. The V gene lost 4 bases and the J gene lost 11 bases, with 12 bases spanning the gap. Germline CDR1 is MNHEY and CDR2 is SVGAGI. The CDR3 DNA sequence: TGTGCCAGCAGTTTGGACTTCACGGCACCCCTCCACTTT. Translated, it gives CASSLDFTAPLHF.

V usage is TRBV5-3 and J usage is TRBJ2-3, with D perhaps TRBD2 (5 bases). TRBV5-3 is treated as an ORF (open reading frame) with a function not yet certain. Trimming pared 3 bases from V and 7 bases from J, leaving 27 bases between. The CDR3 has 18 amino acids. Written as DNA, the CDR3 is TGTGCCAGAAGCTCCGCTAGGTGGCCTAGCAGGAGGTTTCATACGCAGTATTTT. It translates to CARSSARWPSRRFHTQYF.

The V call is TRBV4-2, the J call TRBJ2-5; D is unclear. The ends were cut back, 0 bases at V and 1 base at J, with 9 bases in the middle. This CDR3 is 15 amino acids long. Per germline, CDR1 LGHNA and CDR2 YNFKEQ. CDR3 protein: CASSQDGLTQETQYF. CDR3 DNA: TGTGCCAGCAGCCAAGATGGGCTTACCCAAGAGACCCAGTACTTC.

The V gene is TRBV19, the J gene TRBJ2-2, with unresolved D. Trimming shortened V by 3 bases and J by 7 bases, and 6 bases separated the two germline ends. Germline V gives CDR1 LNHDA, CDR2 SQIVND (reference sequence). There are 12 residues in the CDR3. The CDR3 loop is CASSISYGELFF. Written as DNA, the CDR3 is TGTGCCAGTAGTATTAGTTACGGGGAGCTGTTTTTT.